Shown below are 23 T cell receptor beta chains from a single sample sequenced in a study of shared clonotypes between healthy human individuals. Using immunoSEQ multiplex PCR, the repertoire was profiled, and TCRdb retains in-frame clones only, with some absent. The sample carries more than 2 million clones, roughly 96% recorded once. Material for sequencing was naive CD4+ T cells sorted from blood. Subset indicated: CD45RA+ positively selected. The source of these receptors is a man between 18 and 29 years old in good health.

V usage is TRBV5-8 and J usage is TRBJ2-3; the match to TRBD2 covers 10 bases. The germline CDR1 and CDR2 sequences are SGHTS and YDEGEE. This CDR3 spans 15 amino acids. With 3 bases clipped from V and 2 bases from J, the junction kept 3 bases outside the gene matches. The CDR3 is CASSSGLADTDTQYF. For the CDR3, the DNA is TGTGCCAGCAGCTCCGGACTAGCGGACACAGATACGCAGTATTTT.

Remarks on this clone: This sample also contains other DNA sequences that code for the same CDR3. The chain links TRBV10-3 to TRBJ2-2, with D perhaps TRBD2 (6 bases). The V gene's germline CDR1 is ENHRY and CDR2 SYGVKD. V was pared by 2 bases and J by 2 bases, with 9 bases between. The CDR3 covers 15 residues. CDR3: CAISEGSGNTGELFF. CDR3 nucleotide sequence: TGTGCCATCAGTGAGGGTAGCGGAAACACCGGGGAGCTGTTTTTT.

V gene TRBV30 combines with J gene TRBJ2-6; 7 positions agree with TRBD1. CDR3 length equals 15 residues. V trimming: 2 bases; J trimming: 0 bases; junction bases outside the gene matches: 1. CDR1 is GTSNPN, CDR2 SVGIG, per germline (reference sequence). Written as DNA, the CDR3 is TGTGCCTGGAGTAGGGACAGCTCTGGGGCCAACGTCCTGACTTTC. Translation: CAWSRDSSGANVLTF.

In DNA, the CDR3 is TGTGCCAGTAGTGGACAGTCGAACAATCAGCCCCAGCATTTT. Its protein product is CASSGQSNNQPQHF. The chain combines TRBV19 with TRBJ1-5, with TRBD1 as a possible D gene (6 bases). Germline values: CDR1 LNHDA, CDR2 SQIVND (reference sequence). The CDR3 is 14 amino acids. Trimming took off 5 bases at V and 3 bases at J, with 11 bases between the two ends.

V gene TRBV10-2 combines with J gene TRBJ2-2; perhaps TRBD2 as D (5 bases). The CDR3 loop spans 13 amino acids. The ends were cut back, 8 bases at V and 3 bases at J, with 10 bases in the middle. CDR1 is WSHSY and CDR2 is SAAADI in the germline V gene. The CDR3 DNA reads as TGCGCCAGCTACGGGATCGACACCGGGGAGCTGTTTTTT. As protein: CASYGIDTGELFF.

V usage is TRBV30 and J usage is TRBJ1-2; possibly TRBD1 for D (6 bases). V was cut by 3 bases and J by 4 bases, with 12 bases left in between. Germline CDR1 reads GTSNPN; CDR2 reads SVGIG (reference sequence). The CDR3 is 13 amino acids. For the CDR3, the DNA is TGTGCCTGGAGGATCGGACAGTCCTATGGCTACACCTTC. Translated: CAWRIGQSYGYTF.

This clone was seen a single time. The CDR3 region is CASSSVVGGGTSSYEQYF. DNA of the CDR3: TGTGCCAGCAGCTCTGTGGTGGGTGGCGGGACGAGCTCCTACGAGCAGTACTTC. The rearrangement uses TRBV5-5 and TRBJ2-7, with a possible D match to TRBD2 (6 bases). V was shortened by 3 bases and J by 0 bases, with 22 bases between the two germline ends. This CDR3 contains 18 residues. CDR1 is SGHKS and CDR2 is YYEKEE in the germline V gene (reference sequence). The whole variable domain, remainder taken from reference TRBV5-5 and TRBJ2-7, is DAGVTQSPTHLIKTRGQQVTLRCSPISGHKSVSWYQQVLGQGPQFIFQYYEKEERGRGNFPDRFSARQFPNYSSELNVNALLLGDSALYLCASSSVVGGGTSSYEQYFGPGTRLTVT.

The rearrangement joins TRBV7-2 to TRBJ1-1; no clear D. V lost 3 bases to trimming and J lost 0 bases, with 11 bases between them. The germline gives CDR1 SGHTA, CDR2 FQGNSA. This CDR3 region has 15 residues. CDR3 in amino acids: CASSFRVLMNTEAFF. The CDR3, as DNA: TGTGCCAGCAGCTTTCGGGTACTCATGAACACTGAAGCTTTCTTT.

The chain recombines TRBV11-2 with TRBJ2-5; 9 bases align to TRBD1. The germline V gene has CDR1 SGHAT and CDR2 FQNNGV. This CDR3 region has 14 residues. V lost 4 bases and J lost 2; bases outside the gene matches: 2. The CDR3 sequence is CASSWDRAQETQYF. The CDR3, as DNA: TGTGCCAGCAGCTGGGACAGGGCGCAAGAGACCCAGTACTTC.

This chain links TRBV5-4 with TRBJ2-1, with D perhaps TRBD1 (6 bases). CDR1 and CDR2 (germline): SGHNT, YYREEE (reference sequence). V was pared by 4 bases and J by 3 bases, with 17 bases between. This CDR3 comprises 16 residues. CDR3 sequence reads: CASSDRDNGIYNEQFF. DNA for the CDR3: TGTGCCAGCAGCGACCGGGACAATGGTATCTACAATGAGCAGTTCTTC. Drawing the rest from reference TRBV5-4 and TRBJ2-1, the complete variable domain is ETGVTQSPTHLIKTRGQQVTLRCSSQSGHNTVSWYQQALGQGPQFIFQYYREEENGRGNFPPRFSGLQFPNYSSELNVNALELDDSALYLCASSDRDNGIYNEQFFGPGTRLTVL.

The V gene is TRBV29-1, the J gene TRBJ2-7; the match to TRBD1 covers 10 bases. V shed 2 bases and J 0 bases; nucleotides not matched to a gene: 13. The CDR3 extends over 18 amino acids. The germline CDR1 and CDR2 sequences are SQVTM and ANQGSEA. This chain's CDR3 is CSVESTGGASLSSYEQYF. In DNA, the CDR3 is TGCAGCGTTGAATCGACAGGGGGCGCTTCTTTATCCTCCTACGAGCAGTACTTC.

The chain joins TRBV4-1 to TRBJ2-7; perhaps TRBD1 as D (5 bases). Per the germline V gene, CDR1 is MGHRA and CDR2 is YSYEKL. Trimming took 0 bases from V and 6 from J, leaving 18 bases between them. The CDR3 runs 16 residues. CDR3 coding DNA: TGCGCCAGCAGCCAAGATCCAGGCAGGGCGGTCCCCGAGCAGTACTTC. Translating it yields CASSQDPGRAVPEQYF.

The CDR3 region is CASSPDGYGANVLTF. The CDR3 DNA reads TGTGCCAGCAGCCCCGATGGGTACGGGGCCAACGTCCTGACTTTC. V is TRBV11-1 and J is TRBJ2-6; D is undetermined. With 5 bases removed from V and 4 bases from J, the gap between germline ends came to 12 bases. CDR3 length equals 15 residues. In germline, CDR1 is SGHAT, CDR2 FQDESV (reference sequence).

The V and J genes are TRBV7-8 and TRBJ1-1; no definite D call. CDR1 and CDR2 from the germline V gene are SGHVS and FQNEAQ. The CDR3 extends over 13 amino acids. V was trimmed by 6 bases and J by 4 bases, leaving 12 bases between them. The CDR3 DNA reads TGTGCCAGCAGTCGCGTGCCAGGCACTGAAGCTTTCTTT. Translating it yields CASSRVPGTEAFF.

V usage is TRBV7-2 and J usage is TRBJ2-5; 11 bases match TRBD2. V gave up 5 bases and J gave up 5 bases; unmatched junction bases: 7. Germline-derived CDR1 and CDR2 are SGHTA and FQGNSA. The CDR3 loop spans 15 amino acids. The CDR3: CASSLSGRAEETQYF. CDR3 nucleotides: TGTGCCAGCAGCCTTAGCGGGAGGGCGGAGGAGACCCAGTACTTC.

The CDR3 loop is CASKSGGSYNEQFF. The CDR3 DNA reads as TGTGCCAGCAAAAGCGGGGGATCCTACAATGAGCAGTTCTTC. The chain recombines TRBV6-5 with TRBJ2-1; TRBD2 matches at 8 bases. V shed 7 bases and J 1 base; nucleotides not matched to a gene: 3. Germline V gene data show CDR1 as MNHEY and CDR2 as SVGAGI. The CDR3 loop spans 14 amino acids.

The chain couples TRBV11-3 to TRBJ2-2; no firm D call. Germline lookup yields CDR1 SGHNT and CDR2 YENEEA. V was clipped by 0 bases and J by 3 bases, with 2 bases between them. This CDR3 region has 13 residues. Here the CDR3 DNA reads TGTGCCAGCAGCTTAGACTACACCGGGGAGCTGTTTTTT. Its translation: CASSLDYTGELFF.

This clone was picked up a small number of times. At the DNA level, this CDR3 is encoded by other sequences in the same sample as well. The V and J genes are TRBV18 and TRBJ1-1; no reliable D call. The CDR3 length is 13 residues. The germline V gene encodes CDR1 KGHSH and CDR2 LQKENI. The ends were cut back, 0 bases at V and 4 bases at J, with 6 bases in the middle. CDR3 sequence reads: CASSPPEGTEAFF. As DNA, the CDR3 is TGTGCCAGCTCACCACCAGAAGGCACTGAAGCTTTCTTT.

The genes are TRBV7-9 and TRBJ1-3; D is unclear. The CDR3 covers 15 residues. V dropped 4 bases and J dropped 0 bases, with 10 bases sitting between them. Germline V gene lookup returns CDR1 SEHNR and CDR2 FQNEAQ (reference sequence). CDR3 protein: CASSSTPVSGNTIYF. The CDR3 DNA reads TGTGCCAGCAGCTCGACACCCGTCTCTGGAAACACCATATATTTT.

This CDR3 reads CSVYSVNEQFF. DNA for the CDR3: TGCAGCGTTTATTCGGTCAATGAGCAGTTCTTC. This chain connects TRBV29-1 to TRBJ2-1; the D is unclear. CDR3 length: 11 residues. Germline lookup yields CDR1 SQVTM and CDR2 ANQGSEA. The V and J ends lost 5 bases and 6 bases respectively, with 8 bases between them.

DNA for the CDR3: TGTGCCAGCAGTGAATTGGCGAGAACACAAGAGACCCAGTACTTC. Translating it yields CASSELARTQETQYF. The gene calls are TRBV25-1 and TRBJ2-5, with D unresolved. The CDR3 covers 15 residues. The germline V gene has CDR1 MGHDK and CDR2 SYGVNS. The ends were cut back, 1 base at V and 2 bases at J, with 11 bases in the middle.

The rearrangement joins TRBV6-5 to TRBJ2-6, with unresolved D. Germline lookup yields CDR1 MNHEY and CDR2 SVGAGI. The length of the CDR3 is 13 residues. Trimming left V 6 bases short and J 1 base short, with 4 bases between. The CDR3 loop reads CASRESGANVLTF. In DNA, the CDR3 is TGTGCCAGCAGGGAGTCTGGGGCCAACGTCCTGACTTTC.

V usage is TRBV6-5 and J usage is TRBJ2-7; D assignment may be TRBD1 or TRBD2 (5 bases each). The CDR3 length is 15 residues. Germline CDR1 and CDR2: MNHEY and SVGAGI. Trimming stripped 4 bases from V and 6 bases from J, with 19 bases between. The CDR3 reads CASSLEGGRVSEQYF. In nucleotides, the CDR3 is TGTGCCAGCAGTTTAGAGGGTGGCAGGGTAAGCGAGCAGTACTTC.